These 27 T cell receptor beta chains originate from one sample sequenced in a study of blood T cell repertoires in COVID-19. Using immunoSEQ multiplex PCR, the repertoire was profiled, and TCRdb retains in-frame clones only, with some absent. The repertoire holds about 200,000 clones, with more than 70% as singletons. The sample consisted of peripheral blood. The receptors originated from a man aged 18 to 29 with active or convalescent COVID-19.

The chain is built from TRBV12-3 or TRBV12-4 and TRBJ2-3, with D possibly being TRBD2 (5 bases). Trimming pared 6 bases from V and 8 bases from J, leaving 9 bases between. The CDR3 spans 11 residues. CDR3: CASSVTSTQYF. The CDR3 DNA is TGTGCCAGCAGCGTCACTAGTACGCAGTATTTT.

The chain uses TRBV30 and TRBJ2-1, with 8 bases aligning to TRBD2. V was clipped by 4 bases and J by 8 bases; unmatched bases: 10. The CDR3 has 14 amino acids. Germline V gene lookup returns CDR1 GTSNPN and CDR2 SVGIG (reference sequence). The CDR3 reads CAWKSGGGSDEQFF. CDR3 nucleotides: TGTGCCTGGAAGTCTGGCGGGGGGTCCGATGAGCAGTTCTTC.

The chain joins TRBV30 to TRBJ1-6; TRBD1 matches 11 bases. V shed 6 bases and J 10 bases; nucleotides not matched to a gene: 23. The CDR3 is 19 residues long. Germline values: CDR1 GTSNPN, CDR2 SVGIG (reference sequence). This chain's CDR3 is CACDNVRDRGKRLESPLHF. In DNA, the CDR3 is TGTGCCTGCGATAACGTCCGGGACAGGGGGAAGCGGCTAGAATCACCCCTCCACTTT.

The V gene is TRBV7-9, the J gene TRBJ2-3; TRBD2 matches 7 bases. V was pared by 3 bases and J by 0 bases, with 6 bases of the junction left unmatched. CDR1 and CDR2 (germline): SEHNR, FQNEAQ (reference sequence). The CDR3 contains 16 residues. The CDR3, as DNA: TGTGCCAGCAGCTTGTTAGCGGGTATTAGCACAGATACGCAGTATTTT. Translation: CASSLLAGISTDTQYF.

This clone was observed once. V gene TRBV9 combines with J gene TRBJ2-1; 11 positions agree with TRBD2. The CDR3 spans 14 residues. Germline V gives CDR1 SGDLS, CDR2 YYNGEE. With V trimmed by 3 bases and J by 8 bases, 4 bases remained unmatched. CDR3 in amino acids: CASSDTSGSDEQFF. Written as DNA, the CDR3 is TGTGCCAGCAGCGACACTAGCGGGAGCGATGAGCAGTTCTTC.

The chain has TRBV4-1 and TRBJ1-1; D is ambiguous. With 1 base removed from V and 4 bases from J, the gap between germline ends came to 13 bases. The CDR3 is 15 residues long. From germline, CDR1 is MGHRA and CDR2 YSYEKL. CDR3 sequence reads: CASSQGPGSPTEAFF. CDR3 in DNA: TGCGCCAGCAGCCAAGGTCCGGGGTCCCCCACTGAAGCTTTCTTT.

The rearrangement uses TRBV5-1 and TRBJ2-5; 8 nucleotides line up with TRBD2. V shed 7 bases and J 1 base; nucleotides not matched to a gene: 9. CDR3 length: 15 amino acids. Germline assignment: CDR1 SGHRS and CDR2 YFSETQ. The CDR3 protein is CASRRRGGSQETQYF. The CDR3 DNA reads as TGCGCCAGCCGGCGTCGCGGGGGGTCCCAAGAGACCCAGTACTTC.

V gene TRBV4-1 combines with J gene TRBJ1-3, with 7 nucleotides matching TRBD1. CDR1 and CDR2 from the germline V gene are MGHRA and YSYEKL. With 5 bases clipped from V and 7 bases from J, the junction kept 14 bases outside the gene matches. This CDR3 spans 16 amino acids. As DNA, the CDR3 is TGCGCCAGCAGCAGGGGGACAGAGGGGTCTCGGAACACCATATATTTT. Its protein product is CASSRGTEGSRNTIYF.

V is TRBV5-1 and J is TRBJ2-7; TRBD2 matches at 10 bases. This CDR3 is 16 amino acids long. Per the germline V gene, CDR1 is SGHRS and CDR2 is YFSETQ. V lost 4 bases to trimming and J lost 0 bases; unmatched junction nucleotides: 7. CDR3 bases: TGCGCCAGCAGCCTGACTAGCGGGCAAAGCTCCTACGAGCAGTACTTC. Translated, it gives CASSLTSGQSSYEQYF.

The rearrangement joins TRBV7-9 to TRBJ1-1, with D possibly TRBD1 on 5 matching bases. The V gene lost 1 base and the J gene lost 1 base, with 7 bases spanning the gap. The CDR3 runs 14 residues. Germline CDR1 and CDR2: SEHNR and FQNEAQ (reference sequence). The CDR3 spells CASSLGRANTEAFF. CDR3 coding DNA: TGTGCCAGCAGCTTAGGCAGGGCGAACACTGAAGCTTTCTTT.

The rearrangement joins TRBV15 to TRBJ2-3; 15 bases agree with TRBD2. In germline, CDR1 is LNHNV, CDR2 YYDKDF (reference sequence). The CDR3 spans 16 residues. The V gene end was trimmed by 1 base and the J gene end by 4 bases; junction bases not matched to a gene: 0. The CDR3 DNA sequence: TGTGCCACCAGCAGAGGGACTAGCGGGGGGGCAGATACGCAGTATTTT. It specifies CATSRGTSGGADTQYF.

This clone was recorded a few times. The CDR3 bases are TGTGCCAGCAGTTCCTTGAACGCCCAGGTGAACACTGAAGCTTTCTTT. This sequence encodes CASSSLNAQVNTEAFF. The J gene is TRBJ1-1, the V gene TRBV28; no clear D gene. The CDR3 totals 16 residues. In germline, CDR1 is MDHEN, CDR2 SYDVKM. Trimming took off 4 bases at V and 0 bases at J, with 15 bases between the two ends.

CDR3 sequence reads: CASRLTGGNQPQHF. CDR3 DNA: TGTGCCAGCAGGCTTACAGGGGGCAATCAGCCCCAGCATTTT. The chain links TRBV6-5 to TRBJ1-5; 7 nucleotides align to TRBD1. The CDR3 contains 14 residues. The germline CDR1 and CDR2 sequences are MNHEY and SVGAGI. V trimming: 6 bases; J trimming: 2 bases; junction bases outside the gene matches: 4.

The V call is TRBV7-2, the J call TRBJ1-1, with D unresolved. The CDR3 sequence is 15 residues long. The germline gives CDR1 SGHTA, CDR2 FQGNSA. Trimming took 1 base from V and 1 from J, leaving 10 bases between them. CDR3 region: CASSLGVGENTEAFF. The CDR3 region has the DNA TGTGCCAGCAGCTTAGGAGTCGGGGAGAACACTGAAGCTTTCTTT.

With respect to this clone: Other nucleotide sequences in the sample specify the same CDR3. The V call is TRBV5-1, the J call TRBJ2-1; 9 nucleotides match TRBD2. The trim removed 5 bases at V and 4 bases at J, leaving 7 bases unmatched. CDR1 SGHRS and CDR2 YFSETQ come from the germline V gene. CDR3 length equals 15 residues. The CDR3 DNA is TGCGCCAGCAGTTTCGCGGGGGGGCCGTACAATGAGCAGTTCTTC. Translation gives CASSFAGGPYNEQFF.

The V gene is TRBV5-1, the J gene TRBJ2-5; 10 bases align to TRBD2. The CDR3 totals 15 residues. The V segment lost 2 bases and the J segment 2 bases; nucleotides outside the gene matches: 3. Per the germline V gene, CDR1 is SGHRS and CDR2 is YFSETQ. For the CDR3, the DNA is TGCGCCAGCAGCTTCAGCGGGGGGGGACAAGAGACCCAGTACTTC. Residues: CASSFSGGGQETQYF.

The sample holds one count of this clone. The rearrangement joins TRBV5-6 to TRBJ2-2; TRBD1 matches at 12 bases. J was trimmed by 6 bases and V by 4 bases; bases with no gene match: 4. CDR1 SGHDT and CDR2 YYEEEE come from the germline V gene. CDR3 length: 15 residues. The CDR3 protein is CASSGDRGRAGELFF. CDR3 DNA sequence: TGTGCCAGCAGCGGGGACAGGGGGCGCGCCGGGGAGCTGTTTTTT.

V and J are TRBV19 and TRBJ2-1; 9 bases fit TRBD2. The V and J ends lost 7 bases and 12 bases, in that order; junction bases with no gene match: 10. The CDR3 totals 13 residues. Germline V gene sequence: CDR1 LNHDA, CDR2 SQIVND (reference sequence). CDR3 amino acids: CASIAGATMVQFF. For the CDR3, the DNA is TGTGCCAGTATAGCGGGGGCGACGATGGTGCAGTTCTTC.

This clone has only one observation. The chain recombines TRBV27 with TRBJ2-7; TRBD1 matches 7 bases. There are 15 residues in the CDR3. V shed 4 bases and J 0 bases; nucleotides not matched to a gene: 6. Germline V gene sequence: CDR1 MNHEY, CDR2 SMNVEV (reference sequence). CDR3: CASSSPTGLSYEQYF. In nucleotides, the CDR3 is TGTGCCAGCAGTTCCCCGACAGGGCTCTCCTACGAGCAGTACTTC.

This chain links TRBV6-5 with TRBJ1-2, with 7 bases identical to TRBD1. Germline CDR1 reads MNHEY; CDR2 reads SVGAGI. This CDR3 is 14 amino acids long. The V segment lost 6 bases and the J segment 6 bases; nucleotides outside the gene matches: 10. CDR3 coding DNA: TGTGCCAGCAGGCCCACCGGGACAGCTAATGGCTACACCTTC. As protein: CASRPTGTANGYTF.

Written as DNA, the CDR3 is TGTGCCAGCAGCTTAGTGAGGGGGAGTAACTATGGCTACACCTTC. It encodes CASSLVRGSNYGYTF. The chain links TRBV7-2 to TRBJ1-2, with a tentative D call TRBD1 (6 bases). The V end lost 1 base, the J end lost 1 base, and 10 bases lay between the germline ends. The germline V gene has CDR1 SGHTA and CDR2 FQGNSA. The CDR3 runs to 15 residues.

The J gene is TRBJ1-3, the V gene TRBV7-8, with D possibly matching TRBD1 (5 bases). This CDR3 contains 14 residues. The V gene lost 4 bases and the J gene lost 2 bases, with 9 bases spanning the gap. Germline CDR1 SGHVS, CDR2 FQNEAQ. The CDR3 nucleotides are TGTGCCAGCAGCTCCGGGGGGGCTGGAAACACCATATATTTT. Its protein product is CASSSGGAGNTIYF.

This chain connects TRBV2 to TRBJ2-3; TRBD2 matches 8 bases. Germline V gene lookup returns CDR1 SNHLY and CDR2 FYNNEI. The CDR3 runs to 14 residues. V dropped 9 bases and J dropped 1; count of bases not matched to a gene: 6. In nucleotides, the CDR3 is TGTGCCAGTCCGGGACTAGGGGGCACAGATACGCAGTATTTT. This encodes CASPGLGGTDTQYF.

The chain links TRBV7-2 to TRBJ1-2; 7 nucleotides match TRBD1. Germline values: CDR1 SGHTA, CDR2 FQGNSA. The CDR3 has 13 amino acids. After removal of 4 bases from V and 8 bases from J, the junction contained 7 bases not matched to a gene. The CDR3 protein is CASSSTGFQGYTF. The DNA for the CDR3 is TGTGCCAGCAGCTCGACAGGGTTTCAAGGCTACACCTTC.

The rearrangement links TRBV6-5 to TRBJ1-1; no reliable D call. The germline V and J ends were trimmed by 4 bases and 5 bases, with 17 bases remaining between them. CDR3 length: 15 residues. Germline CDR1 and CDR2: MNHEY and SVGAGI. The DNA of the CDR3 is TGTGCCAGCAGTTTAATGGTCAGCGTAGAAACTGAAGCTTTCTTT. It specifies CASSLMVSVETEAFF.

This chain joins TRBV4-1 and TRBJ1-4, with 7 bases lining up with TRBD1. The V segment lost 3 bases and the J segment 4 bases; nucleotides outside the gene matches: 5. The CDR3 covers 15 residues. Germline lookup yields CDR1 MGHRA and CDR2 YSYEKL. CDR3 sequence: CASSHHGTDNEKLFF. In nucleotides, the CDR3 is TGCGCCAGCAGCCACCACGGGACAGATAATGAAAAACTGTTTTTT.

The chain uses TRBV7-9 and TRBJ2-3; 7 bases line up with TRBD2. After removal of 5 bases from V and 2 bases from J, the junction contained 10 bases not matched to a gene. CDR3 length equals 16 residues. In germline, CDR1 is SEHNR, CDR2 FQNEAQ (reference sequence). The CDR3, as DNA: TGTGCCAGCAGCCCTATGGCGAGCGGGACCACAGATACGCAGTATTTT. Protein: CASSPMASGTTDTQYF.